The clone carrying this T cell receptor (beta chain) was detected only once. No antigen is known for it. Germline values: CDR1 SNHLY, CDR2 FYNNEI. CDR3 size: 12 residues. The V gene lost 6 bases and the J gene lost 3 bases, with 8 bases spanning the gap. Healthy donors had no documented immune events, such as infections, while sampled. These data come from a study of identifying expanded T cells in peripheral blood. General observations from the study: Two-week clone count variance significantly increased as total template count grew. Technical replicates showed roughly 1.2 changed clones; two weeks 15 to 20; four weeks 19.

Clones were sequenced by immunoSEQ multiplex PCR, and TCRdb holds only the in-frame ones, with some missing. The sample records around 60,000 clones, around 83% being singletons. The chain combines TRBV2 with TRBJ2-5, with D perhaps TRBD1 (7 bases). The receptor was isolated from a person aged 18 to 75 in good health. The source material was blood. CDR3 sequence (DNA): TGTGCCAGCAGCAGGGGGGAAGAGACCCAGTACTTC. Protein sequence: CASSRGEETQYF.